The sequence of this TCR beta chain was determined in a study of tumor and adjacent non-tumor tissue in lung cancer. Study-wide results and limits: Top 100 clones took a larger repertoire share in normal lung. Tumor tissue had significantly higher TCR diversity than normal lung.

The CDR3 has 16 amino acids. Germline V CDR1 and CDR2: MNHNY, SVGAGI (reference sequence). The template was RNA from unsorted bulk tissue. Distant lung tissue was collected more than 3 cm away from the tumor edge. The library came from three nested PCR rounds adapted from ARM-PCR protocols. MiXCR, applied by TCRdb to the multiplex PCR reads, yields one record per CDR3 protein. Of under 80,000 distinct CDR3 sequences listed, 75% to 85% were seen once; the top ten hold 40% to 55%. In this sample, this clonotype turned up once. Its antigen is undetermined. In this CDR3 the conserved last residue, phenylalanine or tryptophan, is missing, so a read error is likely.

The TCR originated in a man in his fifties or sixties with non-small cell lung cancer. Sequencing was carried out using distant non-tumor lung tissue. This sequence joins TRBV6-6 and TRBJ2-3, with 7 nucleotides matching TRBD2. CDR3 amino acids: CASRGGGYSNTGTQYY. The CDR3 bases are TGTGCCAGCCGGGGCGGGGGTTATTCGAACACAGGTACGCAGTATTAT.